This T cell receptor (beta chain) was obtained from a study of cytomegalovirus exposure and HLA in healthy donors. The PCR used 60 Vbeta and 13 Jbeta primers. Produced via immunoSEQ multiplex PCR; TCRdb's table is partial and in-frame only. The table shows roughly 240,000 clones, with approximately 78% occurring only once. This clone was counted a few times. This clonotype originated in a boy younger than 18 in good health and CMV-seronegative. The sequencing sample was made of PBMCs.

For the CDR3, the DNA is TGTGCCAGCAGGTACGAGCGGGGGGTCTACAATGAGCAGTTCTTC. This translates into CASRYERGVYNEQFF. The chain combines TRBV7-2 with TRBJ2-1, with 9 bases matching TRBD2. There are 15 residues in the CDR3. Germline trimming cut 6 bases from V and 3 bases from J; bases unmatched to any gene: 6. CDR1 SGHTA and CDR2 FQGNSA come from the germline V gene.